The 6 T cell receptor beta chains below all came from one sample that was sequenced in a study of blood T cells in healthy people across ages. Together with a sample-barcoded 5' primer, a J-beta primer mix was included in a second PCR lasting about 7 to 12 cycles. TCRdb reprocessed the 5' RACE reads with MiXCR, giving one entry per CDR3 protein. This table has hundreds of thousands of distinct CDR3 sequences, roughly 30% appearing once. The source material was blood. These receptor sequences come from a woman of 80 years or more in good health.

About this clonotype itself: This sequence may be a read error, since a much larger clone differs from it by one base. The conserved phenylalanine or tryptophan is not found at the CDR3 terminus, so this likely reflects a read error. As DNA, the CDR3 is TGCAGTGCTAGAGACGGCGCGAGGGGTAATTCACCCCTCCACTGT. Its protein is CSARDGARGNSPLHC. The chain combines TRBV20-1 with TRBJ1-6; tentative D call: TRBD1 (5 bases). V lost 0 bases, J lost 6 bases, and 12 bases lay in between. CDR1 and CDR2 (germline): DFQATT, SNEGSKA (reference sequence). The CDR3 totals 15 residues.

The V and J genes are TRBV2 and TRBJ2-5; TRBD2 is a possible D gene (6 bases). This CDR3 has 12 amino acids. Germline-derived CDR1 and CDR2 are SNHLY and FYNNEI. V lost 11 bases and J lost 11, with 21 bases in between. The CDR3 protein is CAGARSSGEQYF. CDR3 in DNA: TGTGCCGGCGCTAGGAGTAGCGGTGAGCAGTACTTC.

This clonotype has only one observation. J is TRBJ1-4 and V is TRBV4-1; 8 bases line up with TRBD1. Looked up from germline, CDR1 is MGHRA and CDR2 is YSYEKL. The J segment lost 5 bases and the V segment lost 0 bases, leaving 2 bases of the junction unmatched. CDR3 size: 15 residues. CDR3 DNA sequence: TGCGCCAGCAGCCAAGACCGGACAGGGAATGAAAAACTGTTTTTT. Translated, it gives CASSQDRTGNEKLFF.

This clonotype was seen many times. The rearrangement uses TRBV27 and TRBJ2-7; no clear D gene. The CDR3 runs 15 residues. The V end was cut by 2 bases, the J end by 1 base, with 12 bases between. Germline-derived CDR1 and CDR2 are MNHEY and SMNVEV (reference sequence). DNA of the CDR3: TGTGCCAGCAGTTTAAGTCCGTTCTTATCCTACGAGCAGTACTTC. This translates into CASSLSPFLSYEQYF.

This clonotype appeared many times. This CDR3 is CASRTGTGGADTQYF. In nucleotides, the CDR3 is TGCGCCAGCAGGACCGGGACAGGGGGCGCAGATACGCAGTATTTT. The rearrangement links TRBV5-1 to TRBJ2-3; 12 positions agree with TRBD1. The germline gives CDR1 SGHRS, CDR2 YFSETQ. The CDR3 runs 15 residues. The V and J ends lost 5 bases and 4 bases, in that order; junction bases with no gene match: 5.

As concerns this clonotype: The junction differs from germline at one of its ends, possibly a read error. V gene TRBV3-1 combines with J gene TRBJ1-3, with D possibly being TRBD1 (5 bases). The length of the CDR3 is 15 residues. Germline CDR1 LGHDT, CDR2 YNNKEL (reference sequence). CDR3 sequence: CASSQERGFGNAIYF. Written as DNA, the CDR3 is TGTGCCAGCAGCCAAGAGCGGGGGTTCGGAAACGCCATATATTTT.